This entry lists 30 T cell receptor beta chains sequenced from one sample in a study of STAT5B mutations in CD4+ large granular lymphocyte leukemia. The repertoire was sequenced with immunoSEQ multiplex PCR; TCRdb's copy has only in-frame clones and lacks some. Among 30,000 or so clones listed, around 82% were seen once. The sequenced sample consisted of CD4+ T cells from blood buffy coats. These TCRs come from a human donor in good health.

The chain combines TRBV10-2 with TRBJ2-7, with D uncertain. The CDR3 covers 13 residues. Trimming took 8 bases from V and 5 from J, leaving 16 bases between them. Germline V gene data show CDR1 as WSHSY and CDR2 as SAAADI. CDR3 protein: CASWEPPLNEQYF. The CDR3 DNA sequence: TGCGCCAGCTGGGAACCCCCCTTAAACGAGCAGTACTTC.

This clone occurred once. The V gene is TRBV7-9, the J gene TRBJ2-7, with 14 bases identical to TRBD2. The CDR3 has 14 residues. V shed 7 bases and J 5 bases; nucleotides not matched to a gene: 4. Germline V CDR1 and CDR2: SEHNR, FQNEAQ (reference sequence). The CDR3 protein is CASNSGLAGDEQYF. The CDR3 nucleotides read TGTGCCAGCAACTCGGGACTAGCGGGAGACGAGCAGTACTTC. The full variable domain, in which reference TRBV7-9 and TRBJ2-7 provide the parts outside the CDR3, is DTGVSQNPRHKITKRGQNVTFRCDPISEHNRLYWYRQTLGQGPEFLTYFQNEAQLEKSRLLSDRFSAERPKGSFSTLEIQRTEQGDSAMYLCASNSGLAGDEQYFGPGTRLTVT.

The chain carries TRBV5-1 and TRBJ1-1; D not certain. Germline assignment: CDR1 SGHRS and CDR2 YFSETQ. The V and J ends lost 0 bases and 6 bases respectively, with 6 bases between them. The CDR3 has 12 amino acids. CDR3 amino acids: CASSLVGSEAFF. For the CDR3, the DNA is TGCGCCAGCAGCTTGGTTGGATCTGAAGCTTTCTTT.

This clone has a handful of counts. The chain joins TRBV18 to TRBJ1-5; 8 bases match TRBD1. Germline V lookup: CDR1 KGHSH, CDR2 LQKENI. The V gene end was trimmed by 3 bases and the J gene end by 2 bases; junction bases not matched to a gene: 3. CDR3 length: 15 amino acids. The CDR3 here is CASSPTGGGNQPQHF. CDR3 coding DNA: TGTGCCAGCTCACCTACAGGGGGAGGCAATCAGCCCCAGCATTTT.

This clone has more than one count but fewer than ten. This chain joins TRBV7-2 and TRBJ1-1; 9 nucleotides match TRBD1. The CDR3 runs 15 residues. CDR1 is SGHTA and CDR2 is FQGNSA in the germline V gene. V trimming: 5 bases; J trimming: 4 bases; junction bases outside the gene matches: 8. The CDR3 here is CASSIPDRGLTEAFF. The CDR3 DNA is TGTGCCAGCAGCATCCCGGACAGGGGACTCACTGAAGCTTTCTTT. The variable domain in full, with the rest retrieved from reference TRBV7-2 and TRBJ1-1, is GAGVSQSPSNKVTEKGKDVELRCDPISGHTALYWYRQSLGQGLEFLIYFQGNSAPDKSGLPSDRFSAERTGGSVSTLTIQRTQQEDSAVYLCASSIPDRGLTEAFFGQGTRLTVV.

This rearrangement joins TRBV4-3 to TRBJ2-2; 13 bases map to TRBD2. V was clipped by 1 base and J by 5 bases; unmatched bases: 4. Germline values: CDR1 LGHNA, CDR2 YSLEER. This CDR3 contains 17 residues. The CDR3 DNA reads as TGCGCCAGCAGCCAAGGACTAGCGGGGGGTCGTACCGGGGAGCTGTTTTTT. Its protein product is CASSQGLAGGRTGELFF.

This chain links TRBV29-1 with TRBJ2-1; D ambiguous. Germline V CDR1 and CDR2: SQVTM, ANQGSEA. The V end was cut by 6 bases, the J end by 0 bases, with 15 bases between. The length of the CDR3 is 15 residues. In DNA, the CDR3 is TGCAGCGTCCCCCCACACCTTAGCTCCTACAATGAGCAGTTCTTC. It is translated as CSVPPHLSSYNEQFF.

V usage is TRBV7-8 and J usage is TRBJ1-2, with 9 bases identical to TRBD1. The CDR3 has 13 residues. V gave up 4 bases and J gave up 11 bases; unmatched junction bases: 8. Germline CDR1 reads SGHVS; CDR2 reads FQNEAQ. As DNA, the CDR3 is TGTGCCAGCAGCTCGGGACAGGGAAAGCGATACACCTTC. Protein sequence: CASSSGQGKRYTF. Full variable domain (outside the CDR3, taken from reference TRBV7-8 and TRBJ1-2): GAGVSQSPRYKVAKRGQDVALRCDPISGHVSLFWYQQALGQGPEFLTYFQNEAQLDKSGLPSDRFFAERPEGSVSTLKIQRTQQEDSAVYLCASSSGQGKRYTFGSGTRLTVV.

A few counts support this clone. The chain couples TRBV20-1 to TRBJ2-2; D is ambiguous. Germline V gene lookup returns CDR1 DFQATT and CDR2 SNEGSKA (reference sequence). The V gene lost 5 bases and the J gene lost 5 bases, with 6 bases spanning the gap. This CDR3 spans 11 amino acids. The CDR3 DNA reads TGCAGTGCTTTACTAACCGGGGAGCTGTTTTTT. Its translation: CSALLTGELFF.

This sequence joins TRBV11-2 and TRBJ1-2; weak D call: TRBD1 (5 bases). The ends were cut back, 3 bases at V and 4 bases at J, with 9 bases in the middle. This CDR3 is 13 amino acids long. Germline CDR1 is SGHAT and CDR2 is FQNNGV. The CDR3 bases are TGTGCCAGCAGCTTTAGAGGGGTCTATGGCTACACCTTC. Translating gives CASSFRGVYGYTF.

J is TRBJ1-2 and V is TRBV19; 7 nucleotides match TRBD1. The CDR3 runs 15 residues. The V segment lost 4 bases and the J segment 8 bases; nucleotides outside the gene matches: 13. Germline assignment: CDR1 LNHDA and CDR2 SQIVND (reference sequence). The CDR3 loop reads CASSKGRQGFMGYTF. Written as DNA, the CDR3 is TGTGCCAGTAGTAAGGGCCGACAGGGATTTATGGGCTACACCTTC. Full variable domain (remainder filled in from reference TRBV19 and TRBJ1-2): DGGITQSPKYLFRKEGQNVTLSCEQNLNHDAMYWYRQDPGQGLRLIYYSQIVNDFQKGDIAEGYSVSREKKESFPLTVTSAQKNPTAFYLCASSKGRQGFMGYTFGSGTRLTVV.

The gene calls are TRBV7-9 and TRBJ2-3; 8 bases match TRBD2. Germline lookup yields CDR1 SEHNR and CDR2 FQNEAQ (reference sequence). The CDR3 runs to 16 residues. J gave up 5 bases and V 1 base, and 8 bases lay outside the gene matches. CDR3 bases: TGTGCCAGCAGCTTAGGGATCGGGACTAGTAAAGATACGCAGTATTTT. Protein: CASSLGIGTSKDTQYF.

The gene calls are TRBV19 and TRBJ1-1; 7 nucleotides line up with TRBD1. The CDR3 runs to 14 residues. Trimming at V came to 5 bases and at J to 4 bases, leaving 7 bases not matched to a gene. In germline, CDR1 is LNHDA, CDR2 SQIVND (reference sequence). The CDR3 sequence is CASSPKRQGTEAFF. CDR3 coding DNA: TGTGCCAGTAGTCCGAAACGACAGGGCACTGAAGCTTTCTTT.

The rearrangement joins TRBV5-1 to TRBJ2-1, with 10 positions matching TRBD2. The V and J ends lost 4 bases and 1 base, in that order; junction bases with no gene match: 2. The germline CDR1 and CDR2 sequences are SGHRS and YFSETQ. This CDR3 region has 15 residues. CDR3 coding DNA: TGCGCCAGCAGCAGCGGGAGGGTGTCCTACAATGAGCAGTTCTTC. Its protein is CASSSGRVSYNEQFF.

This rearrangement joins TRBV7-6 to TRBJ2-7; tentative D call: TRBD1 (5 bases). The CDR3 has 14 amino acids. The V end was cut by 4 bases, the J end by 2 bases, with 12 bases between. In germline, CDR1 is SGHVS, CDR2 FNYEAQ. The CDR3, as DNA: TGTGCCAGCAGCTCAAACACAGGTACCTACGAGCAGTACTTC. Protein: CASSSNTGTYEQYF.

This clone came up a few times. The chain links TRBV15 to TRBJ1-1, with D possibly TRBD1 on 6 matching bases. Trimming removed 3 bases at V and 1 base at J, with 18 bases between. The CDR3 runs 17 residues. The germline V gene encodes CDR1 LNHNV and CDR2 YYDKDF (reference sequence). Here the CDR3 DNA reads TGTGCCACCAGCAGGGCCCCCCTCGGGGGGCGGAACACTGAAGCTTTCTTT. Residues: CATSRAPLGGRNTEAFF.

The V gene is TRBV4-2, the J gene TRBJ1-2, with 7 bases aligning to TRBD1. The CDR3 extends over 15 amino acids. In germline, CDR1 is LGHNA, CDR2 YNFKEQ. V shed 4 bases, J shed 4 bases, and the junction held 9 bases outside the gene matches. CDR3 protein: CASSRAQGGTYGYTF. CDR3 nucleotides: TGTGCCAGCAGCCGCGCTCAGGGGGGGACCTATGGCTACACCTTC.

To note about this clone: One junction end disagrees with the germline gene, perhaps due to a read error. The rearrangement joins TRBV7-2 to TRBJ2-5; 8 bases agree with TRBD2. CDR3 length: 12 amino acids. Germline V CDR1 and CDR2: SGHTA, FQGNSA. The DNA for the CDR3 is TGTGCCAGCAGCTTAAATCGGGCAGCGGGGGACTTC. It is translated as CASSLNRAAGDF.

V and J are TRBV7-2 and TRBJ2-5, with a tentative D call TRBD1 (7 bases). V gave up 5 bases and J gave up 5 bases, with 18 bases separating them. Germline V gives CDR1 SGHTA, CDR2 FQGNSA. CDR3 length equals 15 residues. The CDR3 reads CASSPGGRAVETQYF. As DNA, the CDR3 is TGTGCCAGCAGCCCAGGGGGGCGGGCAGTGGAGACCCAGTACTTC.

CDR3 residues: CASSPFSGRTSEQYF. The CDR3 DNA reads as TGTGCCAGCAGCCCTTTTAGCGGGAGAACGAGCGAGCAGTACTTC. The chain recombines TRBV7-2 with TRBJ2-7; 9 bases are a match to TRBD2. Germline CDR1 reads SGHTA; CDR2 reads FQGNSA. This CDR3 is built from 15 residues. V was clipped by 5 bases and J by 6 bases; unmatched bases: 11. The full variable domain, in which reference TRBV7-2 and TRBJ2-7 provide the parts outside the CDR3, is GAGVSQSPSNKVTEKGKDVELRCDPISGHTALYWYRQSLGQGLEFLIYFQGNSAPDKSGLPSDRFSAERTGGSVSTLTIQRTQQEDSAVYLCASSPFSGRTSEQYFGPGTRLTVT.

This chain joins TRBV7-9 and TRBJ2-7; TRBD2 aligns across 13 bases. CDR3 length: 15 residues. From germline, CDR1 is SEHNR and CDR2 FQNEAQ (reference sequence). With 5 bases clipped from V and 4 bases from J, the junction kept 5 bases outside the gene matches. The CDR3 DNA follows: TGTGCCAGCAGCCCACTAGCGGGAGGGTTGTACGAGCAGTACTTC. It codes for CASSPLAGGLYEQYF.

In DNA, the CDR3 is TGTGCCAGCAGTTTACGGGTAGCGGGGGTCCAAGAGACCCAGTACTTC. This encodes CASSLRVAGVQETQYF. The rearrangement uses TRBV27 and TRBJ2-5; 9 nucleotides agree with TRBD2. The germline V gene encodes CDR1 MNHEY and CDR2 SMNVEV (reference sequence). The J segment lost 1 base and the V segment lost 2 bases, leaving 5 bases of the junction unmatched. This CDR3 region has 16 residues.

The chain combines TRBV29-1 with TRBJ2-7; D is possibly TRBD2 (7 bases). CDR1 SQVTM and CDR2 ANQGSEA come from the germline V gene. V was trimmed by 0 bases and J by 5 bases, leaving 20 bases between them. The CDR3 covers 16 residues. The CDR3 sequence is CSVEDRGAGASHEQYF. The CDR3, as DNA: TGCAGCGTTGAAGATCGGGGGGCGGGAGCGAGCCACGAGCAGTACTTC.

This chain links TRBV19 with TRBJ2-3; the D gene is possibly TRBD2 (6 bases). In germline, CDR1 is LNHDA, CDR2 SQIVND (reference sequence). The ends were cut back, 0 bases at V and 1 base at J, with 35 bases in the middle. The length of the CDR3 is 24 residues. The CDR3 loop reads CASSIDPRGPRRYSGVECTDTQYF. The DNA for the CDR3 is TGTGCCAGTAGTATAGACCCTAGGGGACCCAGGCGGTATTCGGGAGTTGAGTGCACAGATACGCAGTATTTT.

The J gene is TRBJ2-7, the V gene TRBV30, with D perhaps TRBD1 (5 bases). V gave up 2 bases and J gave up 3 bases, with 14 bases separating them. Germline CDR1 reads GTSNPN; CDR2 reads SVGIG (reference sequence). CDR3 length: 14 amino acids. As DNA, the CDR3 is TGTGCCTGGAGTTCCCCCCCAGGGTTCTACGAGCAGTACTTC. Encoded protein: CAWSSPPGFYEQYF.

The rearrangement joins TRBV21-1 to TRBJ2-7; the listed D gene, TRBD2, was not tested against the DNA. TRBV21-1 is an annotated pseudogene. The CDR3 extends over 21 amino acids. The CDR3 loop is CASSRVLSDRDYDTGSYEQYF. CDR3 nucleotide sequence: TGTGCCAGCAGCAGGGTGCTAAGCGACCGGGACTATGATACTGGGTCCTACGAGCAGTACTTC.

This rearrangement joins TRBV19 to TRBJ2-5; weak D call: TRBD1 (5 bases). CDR1 and CDR2 (germline): LNHDA, SQIVND (reference sequence). The ends were cut back, 2 bases at V and 2 bases at J, with 12 bases in the middle. CDR3 length equals 15 residues. The CDR3 DNA reads as TGTGCCAGTAGTATATCAAGACAGTTTCAAGAGACCCAGTACTTC. It translates to CASSISRQFQETQYF.

The genes are TRBV7-9 and TRBJ2-7; weak D call: TRBD1 (6 bases). CDR3 length: 13 residues. Germline lookup yields CDR1 SEHNR and CDR2 FQNEAQ (reference sequence). V lost 6 bases and J 8 bases, leaving 17 bases between the germline ends. CDR3 DNA sequence: TGTGCCAGCAGGGGACAAGAAAATTTACAGCAGTACTTC. Translated, it gives CASRGQENLQQYF.

The chain couples TRBV6-6 to TRBJ2-3; 9 nucleotides line up with TRBD2. The CDR3 loop spans 15 amino acids. The trim removed 2 bases at V and 3 bases at J, leaving 3 bases unmatched. Germline CDR1 is MNHNY and CDR2 is SVGAGI (reference sequence). This CDR3 reads CASSYAGGPTDTQYF. The CDR3 DNA sequence: TGTGCCAGCAGTTACGCGGGGGGGCCGACAGATACGCAGTATTTT.

This clone has only a few counts. V usage is TRBV9 and J usage is TRBJ2-7; unclear D gene. This CDR3 region has 14 residues. Trimming took off 0 bases at V and 2 bases at J, with 9 bases between the two ends. The germline V gene encodes CDR1 SGDLS and CDR2 YYNGEE. Here the CDR3 reads CASSVGGGTYEQYF. Here the CDR3 DNA reads TGTGCCAGCAGCGTAGGAGGCGGAACCTACGAGCAGTACTTC.